This entry is about one TCR beta chain. The antigen is not known. TCRdb called the 5' RACE reads again in MiXCR, with one record for every CDR3 protein. The data contain hundreds of thousands of distinct CDR3 sequences, more than 20% of them singletons. CDR1 and CDR2 from the germline V gene are MNHEY and SMNVEV (reference sequence). The CDR3 contains 14 residues. V lost 4 bases to trimming and J lost 3 bases; unmatched junction nucleotides: 6. The record originates from a study of identical twins. Overall study findings and caveats: Fewer insertions marked abundant cord blood beta clonotypes; young adult naive trended weakly, memory not at all.

In addition, the sample was reused for a study of yellow fever vaccine responses in identical twins.

V is TRBV27 and J is TRBJ2-7, with TRBD2 matching 7 bases. Input material: CD4+ T cells sorted from blood. The clonotype comes from a woman aged 18 to 35 in good health. CDR3 protein: CASSYLGEGYEQYF. In DNA, the CDR3 is TGTGCCAGCAGTTATTTGGGGGAGGGCTACGAGCAGTACTTC.